The clone carrying this T cell receptor (beta chain) came up many times. These data come from a study of blood T cell repertoires in COVID-19. Overall study context: COVID-19 samples from acute and convalescent phases originated in the United States, Italy and Spain. T cells, B-cell-depleted T cells, or PBMCs provided the cDNA or gDNA that served as material.

The CDR3 has 15 amino acids. V lost 4 bases, J lost 8 bases, and 8 bases stayed unmatched. Germline loops: CDR1 LGHDT, CDR2 YNNKEL (reference sequence). The table came from immunoSEQ multiplex PCR; TCRdb's copy has only in-frame clones and leaves some out. The sample has about 260,000 clones, 85% to 90% seen once. Participant age was roughly 18 to 90 years, and participants resided in approximately 25 US areas. The receptor's source is a man in his fifties who had been exposed to COVID-19. The genes are TRBV3-1 (or the pseudogene TRBV3-2) and TRBJ2-1, with 10 bases that match TRBD2. Source material: PBMCs or T cells enriched from blood (not recorded which). The CDR3 DNA is TGTGCCAGCAGCCCGAGCGGGGGGGCTCTTGATGAGCAGTTCTTC. Translated: CASSPSGGALDEQFF.